Shown below are 14 T cell receptor beta chains from a single sample sequenced in a study of cytotoxic CD8 clonotypes in ibrutinib-treated CLL. The assay was immunoSEQ multiplex PCR, and TCRdb's table has in-frame clones only and misses some. The sample shows some 200,000 clones, around 70% of them seen only once. This specimen was PBMCs, taken after 12 months of ibrutinib treatment. The receptors derive from a human donor with chronic lymphocytic leukemia.

The chain couples TRBV2 to TRBJ1-1; 7 bases fit TRBD1. CDR3 length equals 14 residues. Germline V gives CDR1 SNHLY, CDR2 FYNNEI. V was pared by 4 bases and J by 1 base, with 3 bases of the junction left unmatched. CDR3 nucleotide sequence: TGTGCCAGCAGTGTGGGACAGAGGAACACTGAAGCTTTCTTT. The encoded protein is CASSVGQRNTEAFF.

This sequence joins TRBV5-1 and TRBJ1-3; no firm D call. Germline values: CDR1 SGHRS, CDR2 YFSETQ. CDR3 length equals 13 residues. V lost 0 bases and J 0 bases, leaving 1 base between the germline ends. CDR3 nucleotides: TGCGCCAGCAGCTTGGACTCTGGAAACACCATATATTTT. Its translation is CASSLDSGNTIYF.

This clone came up a few times. The chain carries TRBV7-2 and TRBJ1-3; D ambiguous. Germline lookup yields CDR1 SGHTA and CDR2 FQGNSA. Trimming pared 4 bases from V and 4 bases from J, leaving 11 bases between. CDR3 length: 14 amino acids. The CDR3 sequence: CASSSQAPGNTIYF. The CDR3 nucleotides are TGTGCCAGCAGCTCCCAGGCTCCGGGAAACACCATATATTTT. Using reference TRBV7-2 and TRBJ1-3 for the parts outside the CDR3, the full variable domain is GAGVSQSPSNKVTEKGKDVELRCDPISGHTALYWYRQSLGQGLEFLIYFQGNSAPDKSGLPSDRFSAERTGGSVSTLTIQRTQQEDSAVYLCASSSQAPGNTIYFGEGSWLTVV.

The J gene is TRBJ2-3, the V gene TRBV2; 9 bases are shared with TRBD2. The CDR3 is made up of 13 amino acids. Germline CDR1 is SNHLY and CDR2 is FYNNEI. V lost 4 bases to trimming and J lost 6 bases; unmatched junction nucleotides: 2. CDR3 residues: CASSGSGGDTQYF. For the CDR3, the DNA is TGTGCCAGCAGTGGTAGCGGGGGCGATACGCAGTATTTT. Based on the CDR3 plus reference TRBV2 and TRBJ2-3, the full variable domain is EPEVTQTPSHQVTQMGQEVILRCVPISNHLYFYWYRQILGQKVEFLVSFYNNEISEKSEIFDDQFSVERPDGSNFTLKIRSTKLEDSAMYFCASSGSGGDTQYFGPGTRLTVL.

The rearrangement uses TRBV7-2 and TRBJ2-2; 8 positions agree with TRBD2. The CDR3 totals 16 residues. Germline V gene data show CDR1 as SGHTA and CDR2 as FQGNSA. Trimming cost V 2 bases and J 4 bases; bases outside gene matches: 6. DNA of the CDR3: TGTGCCAGCAGCTTACTCCCACTAGCGGCCACCGGGGAGCTGTTTTTT. It yields the protein CASSLLPLAATGELFF.

In DNA form, the CDR3 reads TGTGCCAGCAGCCCTTGGACTAGCGGGATGGCGCCCAATGAGCAGTTCTTC. As protein: CASSPWTSGMAPNEQFF. The V gene is TRBV13, the J gene TRBJ2-1; 12 nucleotides match TRBD2. Germline V gene sequence: CDR1 PRHDT, CDR2 FYEKMQ (reference sequence). CDR3 size: 17 residues. J was trimmed by 6 bases and V by 5 bases; bases with no gene match: 11.

The chain is built from TRBV10-1 and TRBJ1-2, with D unresolved. This CDR3 spans 14 amino acids. Germline V CDR1 and CDR2: WNHNN, SYGVQD (reference sequence). Deletions cut 6 bases from V and 2 bases from J, with 13 bases between. CDR3 protein: CASRVRVENYGYTF. The CDR3 nucleotides are TGCGCCAGCAGGGTAAGGGTGGAGAACTATGGCTACACCTTC.

The rearrangement links TRBV7-2 to TRBJ2-5, with TRBD2 matching over 9 bases. The CDR3 contains 15 residues. The ends lost 1 base at V and 4 bases at J; junction bases unmatched: 4. Germline CDR1 and CDR2: SGHTA and FQGNSA. In DNA, the CDR3 is TGTGCCAGCAGCTTAGGGGGTAGCGGGAGAGAGACCCAGTACTTC. Its translation is CASSLGGSGRETQYF. The variable domain in full, with the rest retrieved from reference TRBV7-2 and TRBJ2-5, is GAGVSQSPSNKVTEKGKDVELRCDPISGHTALYWYRQSLGQGLEFLIYFQGNSAPDKSGLPSDRFSAERTGGSVSTLTIQRTQQEDSAVYLCASSLGGSGRETQYFGPGTRLLVL.

CDR3 in amino acids: CASSVSSYEQYF. Here the CDR3 DNA reads TGTGCCAGCAGTGTGAGCTCCTACGAGCAGTACTTC. The rearrangement links TRBV6-1 to TRBJ2-7; D unresolved. The CDR3 covers 12 residues. Germline loops: CDR1 MNHNS, CDR2 SASEGT. V lost 4 bases to trimming and J lost 0 bases, with 4 bases between them.

The chain is built from TRBV4-2 and TRBJ1-2, with D uncertain. CDR3 length: 12 amino acids. The ends were cut back, 3 bases at V and 4 bases at J, with 6 bases in the middle. Per germline, CDR1 LGHNA and CDR2 YNFKEQ. CDR3 nucleotides: TGTGCCAGCAGCCAGACCCTCTATGGCTACACCTTC. Protein product: CASSQTLYGYTF.

V gene TRBV2 combines with J gene TRBJ1-1; maybe TRBD1 (6 bases). The germline V and J ends were trimmed by 6 bases and 1 base, with 12 bases remaining between them. The CDR3 runs to 14 residues. Germline CDR1 SNHLY, CDR2 FYNNEI. CDR3 in amino acids: CASRGGHANTEAFF. The CDR3 DNA is TGTGCCAGCAGAGGGGGACATGCGAACACTGAAGCTTTCTTT.

This rearrangement joins TRBV7-3 to TRBJ1-1, with 9 nucleotides matching TRBD1. The CDR3 length is 15 residues. Trimming cost V 5 bases and J 0 bases; bases outside gene matches: 4. From germline, CDR1 is SGHTA and CDR2 FQGTGA. CDR3: CASSPGDRVNTEAFF. Here the CDR3 DNA reads TGTGCCAGCAGCCCAGGGGACAGGGTGAACACTGAAGCTTTCTTT.

This chain links TRBV5-1 with TRBJ2-4; 10 nucleotides match TRBD1. The junction had 9 bases not matched to a gene; V was cut back by 4 bases and J by 11 bases. CDR1 and CDR2 from the germline V gene are SGHRS and YFSETQ. The CDR3 spans 14 residues. Here the CDR3 DNA reads TGCGCCAGCAGCATATCCGGGACAGGGGCTCTTCAGTACTTC. Amino acid sequence: CASSISGTGALQYF.

The rearrangement joins TRBV30 to TRBJ1-2; TRBD1 matches at 8 bases. CDR3 size: 13 residues. V dropped 3 bases and J dropped 5; count of bases not matched to a gene: 5. The germline CDR1 and CDR2 sequences are GTSNPN and SVGIG (reference sequence). CDR3 DNA: TGTGCCTGGAGGCGGACAGGGATATATGGCTACACCTTC. As protein: CAWRRTGIYGYTF.